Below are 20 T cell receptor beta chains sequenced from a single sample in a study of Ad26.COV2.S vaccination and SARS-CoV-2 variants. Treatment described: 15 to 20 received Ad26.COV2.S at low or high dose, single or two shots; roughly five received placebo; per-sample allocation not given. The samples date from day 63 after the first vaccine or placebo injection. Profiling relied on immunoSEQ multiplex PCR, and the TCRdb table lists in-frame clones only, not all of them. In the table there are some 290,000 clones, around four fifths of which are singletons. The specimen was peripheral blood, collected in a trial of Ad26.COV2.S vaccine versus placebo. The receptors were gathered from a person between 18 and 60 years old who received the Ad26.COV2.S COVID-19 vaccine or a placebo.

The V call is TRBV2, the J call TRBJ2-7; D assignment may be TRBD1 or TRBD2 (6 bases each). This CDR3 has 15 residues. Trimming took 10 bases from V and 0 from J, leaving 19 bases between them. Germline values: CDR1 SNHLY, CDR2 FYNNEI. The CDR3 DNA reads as TGTGCCATCCATCGACCGGAGGGGGGCTCCTACGAGCAGTACTTC. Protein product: CAIHRPEGGSYEQYF.

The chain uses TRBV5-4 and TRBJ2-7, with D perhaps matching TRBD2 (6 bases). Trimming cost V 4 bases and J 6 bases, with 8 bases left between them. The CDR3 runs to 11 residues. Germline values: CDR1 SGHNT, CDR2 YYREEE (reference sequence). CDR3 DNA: TGTGCCAGCAGCCGCGGGGTCGAGCAGTACTTC. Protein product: CASSRGVEQYF. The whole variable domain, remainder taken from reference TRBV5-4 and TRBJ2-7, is ETGVTQSPTHLIKTRGQQVTLRCSSQSGHNTVSWYQQALGQGPQFIFQYYREEENGRGNFPPRFSGLQFPNYSSELNVNALELDDSALYLCASSRGVEQYFGPGTRLTVT.

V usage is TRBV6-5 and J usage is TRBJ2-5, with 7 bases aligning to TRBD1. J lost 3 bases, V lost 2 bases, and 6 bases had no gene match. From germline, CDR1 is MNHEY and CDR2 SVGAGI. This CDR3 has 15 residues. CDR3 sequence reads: CASSYPLQGKETQYF. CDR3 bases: TGTGCCAGCAGTTACCCGCTACAGGGGAAAGAGACCCAGTACTTC.

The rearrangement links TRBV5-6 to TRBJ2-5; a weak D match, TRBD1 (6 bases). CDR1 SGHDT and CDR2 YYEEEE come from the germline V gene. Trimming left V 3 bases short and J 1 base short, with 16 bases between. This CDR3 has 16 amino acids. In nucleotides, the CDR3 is TGTGCCAGCAGCTCCGAACTAAGACAGGCCCAAGAGACCCAGTACTTC. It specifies CASSSELRQAQETQYF.

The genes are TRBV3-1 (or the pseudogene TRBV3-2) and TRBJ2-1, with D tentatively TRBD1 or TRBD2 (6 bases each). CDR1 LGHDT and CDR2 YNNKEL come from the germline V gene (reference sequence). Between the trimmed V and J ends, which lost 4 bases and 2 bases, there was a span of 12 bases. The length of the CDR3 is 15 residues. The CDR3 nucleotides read TGTGCCAGCAGCCTTCAAGGGGGGACCTACAATGAGCAGTTCTTC. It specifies CASSLQGGTYNEQFF.

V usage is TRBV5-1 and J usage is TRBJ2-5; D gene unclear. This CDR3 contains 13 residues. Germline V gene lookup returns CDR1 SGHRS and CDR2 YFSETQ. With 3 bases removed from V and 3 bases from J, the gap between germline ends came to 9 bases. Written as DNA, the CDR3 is TGCGCCAGCAGCTACGGGCCAGAAGAGACCCAGTACTTC. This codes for CASSYGPEETQYF. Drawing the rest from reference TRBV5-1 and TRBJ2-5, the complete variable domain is KAGVTQTPRYLIKTRGQQVTLSCSPISGHRSVSWYQQTPGQGLQFLFEYFSETQRNKGNFPGRFSGRQFSNSRSEMNVSTLELGDSALYLCASSYGPEETQYFGPGTRLLVL.

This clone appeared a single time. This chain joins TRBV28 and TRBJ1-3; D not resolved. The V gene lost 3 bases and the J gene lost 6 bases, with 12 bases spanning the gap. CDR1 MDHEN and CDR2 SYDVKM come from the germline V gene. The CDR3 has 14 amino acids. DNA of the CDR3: TGTGCCAGCAGTTTCCCACAGACATCAAACACCATATATTTT. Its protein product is CASSFPQTSNTIYF.

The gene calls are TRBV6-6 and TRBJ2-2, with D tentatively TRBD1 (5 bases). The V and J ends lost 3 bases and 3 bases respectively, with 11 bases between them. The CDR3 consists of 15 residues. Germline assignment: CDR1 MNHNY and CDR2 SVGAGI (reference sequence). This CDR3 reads CASSYLVGDTGELFF. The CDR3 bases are TGTGCCAGCAGTTATCTTGTAGGGGACACCGGGGAGCTGTTTTTT.

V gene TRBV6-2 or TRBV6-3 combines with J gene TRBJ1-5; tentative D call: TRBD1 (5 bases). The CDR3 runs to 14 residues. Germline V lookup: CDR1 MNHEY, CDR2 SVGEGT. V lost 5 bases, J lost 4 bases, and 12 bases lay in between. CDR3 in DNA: TGTGCCAGCAGTGGCCGGGACCCGAATCAGCCCCAGCATTTT. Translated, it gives CASSGRDPNQPQHF.

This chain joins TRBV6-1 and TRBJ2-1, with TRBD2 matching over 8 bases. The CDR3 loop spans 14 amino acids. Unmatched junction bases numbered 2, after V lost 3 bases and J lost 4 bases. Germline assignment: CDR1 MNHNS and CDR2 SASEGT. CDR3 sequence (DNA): TGTGCCAGCAGTGACGGGGGGGATTACAATGAGCAGTTCTTC. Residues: CASSDGGDYNEQFF.

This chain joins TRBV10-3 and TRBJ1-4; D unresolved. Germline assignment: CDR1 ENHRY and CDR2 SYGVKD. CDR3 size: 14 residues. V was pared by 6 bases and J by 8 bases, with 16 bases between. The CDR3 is CAISRDREEEKLFF. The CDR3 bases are TGTGCCATCAGCCGGGATCGGGAAGAAGAAAAACTGTTTTTT.

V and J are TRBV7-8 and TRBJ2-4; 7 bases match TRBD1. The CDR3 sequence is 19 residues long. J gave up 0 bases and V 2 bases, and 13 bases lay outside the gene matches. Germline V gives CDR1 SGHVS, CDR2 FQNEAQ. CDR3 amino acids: CASSLPSTGTYLAKNIQYF. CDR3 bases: TGTGCCAGCAGCTTACCCTCGACAGGGACCTACTTAGCCAAAAACATTCAGTACTTC. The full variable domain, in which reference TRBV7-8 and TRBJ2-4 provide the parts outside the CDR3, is GAGVSQSPRYKVAKRGQDVALRCDPISGHVSLFWYQQALGQGPEFLTYFQNEAQLDKSGLPSDRFFAERPEGSVSTLKIQRTQQEDSAVYLCASSLPSTGTYLAKNIQYFGAGTRLSVL.

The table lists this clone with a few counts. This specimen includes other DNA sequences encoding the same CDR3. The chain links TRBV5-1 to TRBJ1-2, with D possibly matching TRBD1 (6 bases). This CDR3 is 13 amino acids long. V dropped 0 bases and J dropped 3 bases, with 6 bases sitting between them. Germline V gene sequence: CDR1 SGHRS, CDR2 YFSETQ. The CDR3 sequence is CASSLGTDYGYTF. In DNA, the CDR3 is TGCGCCAGCAGCTTGGGGACAGACTATGGCTACACCTTC.

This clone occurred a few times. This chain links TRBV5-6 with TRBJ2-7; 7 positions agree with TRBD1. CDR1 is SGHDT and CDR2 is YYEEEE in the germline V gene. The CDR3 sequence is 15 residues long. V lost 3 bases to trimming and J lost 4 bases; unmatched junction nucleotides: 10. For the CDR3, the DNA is TGTGCCAGCAGCTCTCGACAGGGTCGGAGATACGAGCAGTACTTC. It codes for CASSSRQGRRYEQYF.

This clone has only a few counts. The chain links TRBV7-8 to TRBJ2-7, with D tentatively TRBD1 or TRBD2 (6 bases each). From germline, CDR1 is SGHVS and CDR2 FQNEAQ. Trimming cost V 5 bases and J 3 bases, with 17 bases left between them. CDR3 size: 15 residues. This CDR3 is CASSPRGPGGYEQYF. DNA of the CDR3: TGTGCCAGCAGCCCCCGGGGGCCAGGAGGCTACGAGCAGTACTTC.

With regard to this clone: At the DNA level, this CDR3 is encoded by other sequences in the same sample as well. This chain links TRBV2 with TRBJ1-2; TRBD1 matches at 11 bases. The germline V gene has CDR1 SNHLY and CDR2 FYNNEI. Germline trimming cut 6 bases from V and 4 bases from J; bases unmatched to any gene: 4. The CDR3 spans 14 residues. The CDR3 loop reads CASSGTGGSYGYTF. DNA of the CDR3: TGTGCCAGCAGCGGGACAGGGGGGAGCTATGGCTACACCTTC.

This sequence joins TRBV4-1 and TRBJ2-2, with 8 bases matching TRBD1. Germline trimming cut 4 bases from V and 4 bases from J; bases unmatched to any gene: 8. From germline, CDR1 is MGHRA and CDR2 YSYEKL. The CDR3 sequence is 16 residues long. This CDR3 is CASSPRQGRITGELFF. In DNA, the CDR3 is TGCGCCAGCAGCCCGAGACAGGGGAGGATCACCGGGGAGCTGTTTTTT.

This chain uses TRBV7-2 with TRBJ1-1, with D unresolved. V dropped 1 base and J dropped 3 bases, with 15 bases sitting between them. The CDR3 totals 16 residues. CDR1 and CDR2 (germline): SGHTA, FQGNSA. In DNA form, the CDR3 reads TGTGCCAGCAGCTTAGACGTGTGGTGGAGGGACACTGAAGCTTTCTTT. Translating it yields CASSLDVWWRDTEAFF.

CDR3 sequence reads: CASSFLGDLRLYGYTF. In nucleotides, the CDR3 is TGTGCCAGCAGCTTCCTGGGGGACCTCCGACTCTATGGCTACACCTTC. V is TRBV7-3 and J is TRBJ1-2; maybe TRBD1 (5 bases). The CDR3 has 16 amino acids. CDR1 and CDR2 from the germline V gene are SGHTA and FQGTGA. Trimming stripped 3 bases from V and 4 bases from J, with 18 bases between.

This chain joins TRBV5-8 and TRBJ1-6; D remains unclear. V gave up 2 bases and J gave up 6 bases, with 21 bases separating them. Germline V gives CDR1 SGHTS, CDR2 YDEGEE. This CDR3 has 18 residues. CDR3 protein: CASSFKLPGRAFNSPLHF. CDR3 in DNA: TGTGCCAGCAGCTTTAAACTTCCGGGCCGAGCCTTTAATTCACCCCTCCACTTT. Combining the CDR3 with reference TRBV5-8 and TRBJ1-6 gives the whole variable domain EAGVTQSPTHLIKTRGQQATLRCSPISGHTSVYWYQQALGLGLQFLLWYDEGEERNRGNFPPRFSGRQFPNYSSELNVNALELEDSALYLCASSFKLPGRAFNSPLHFGNGTRLTVT.